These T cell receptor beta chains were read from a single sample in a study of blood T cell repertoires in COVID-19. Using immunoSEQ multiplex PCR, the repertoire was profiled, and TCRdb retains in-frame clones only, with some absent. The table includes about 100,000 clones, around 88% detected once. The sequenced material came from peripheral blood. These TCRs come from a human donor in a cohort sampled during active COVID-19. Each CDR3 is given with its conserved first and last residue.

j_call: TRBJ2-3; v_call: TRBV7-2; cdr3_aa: CASSLPSTDTQYF
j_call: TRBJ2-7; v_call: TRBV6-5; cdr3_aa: CASSWTGAGEQYF
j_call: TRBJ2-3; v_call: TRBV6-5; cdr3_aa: CASSIGDRTDTQYF
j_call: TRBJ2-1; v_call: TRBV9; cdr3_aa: CASSAAGVTYNEQFF
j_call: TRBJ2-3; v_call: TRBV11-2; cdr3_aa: CASSVTSGGGLLATDTQYF
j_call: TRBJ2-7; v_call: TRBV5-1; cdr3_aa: CASSREGIEQYF
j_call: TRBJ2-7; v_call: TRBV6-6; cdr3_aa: CASSVWRGPSYEQYF
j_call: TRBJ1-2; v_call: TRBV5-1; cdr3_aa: CASSPADSTYGYTF
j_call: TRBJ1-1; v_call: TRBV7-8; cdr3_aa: CASSRGQGHTEAFF
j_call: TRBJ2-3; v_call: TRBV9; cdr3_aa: CASSARGAGEADTQYF
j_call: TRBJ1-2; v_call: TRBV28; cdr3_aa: CASRTVRGRVGYTF
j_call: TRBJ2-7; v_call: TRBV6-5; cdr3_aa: CATLGSSYEQHF
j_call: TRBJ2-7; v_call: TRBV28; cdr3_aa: CASSPRPGLAGRAYEQYF
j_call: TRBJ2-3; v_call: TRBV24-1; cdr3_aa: CATSDKYRGRTDTQYF
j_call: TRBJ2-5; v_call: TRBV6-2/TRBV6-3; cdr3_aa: CASSYRAGGDGETQYF
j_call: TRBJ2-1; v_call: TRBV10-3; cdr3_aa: CAILASGNPPNEQFF
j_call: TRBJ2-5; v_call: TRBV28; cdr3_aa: CASNTFIAGHQETQYF
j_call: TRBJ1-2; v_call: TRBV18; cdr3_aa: CASSLDGQSNYGYTF
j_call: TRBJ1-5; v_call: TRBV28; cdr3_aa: CASRDRGNQPQHF
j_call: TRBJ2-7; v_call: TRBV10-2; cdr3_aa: CASSDSGNGYEQYF
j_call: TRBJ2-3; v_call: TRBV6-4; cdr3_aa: CASSDTLGGDTDTQYF
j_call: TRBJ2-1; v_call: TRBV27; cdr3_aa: CASRQTGTAYNEQFF
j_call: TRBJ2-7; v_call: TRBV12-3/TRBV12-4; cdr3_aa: CASSPGVHEQYF
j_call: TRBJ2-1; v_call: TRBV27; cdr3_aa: CATARKVENEQFF
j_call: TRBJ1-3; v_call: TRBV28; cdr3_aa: CASSSPGAGNTIYF
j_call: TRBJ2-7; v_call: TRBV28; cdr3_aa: CASSLIGIGGDEQYF
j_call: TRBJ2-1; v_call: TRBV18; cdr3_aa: CASSPTPGLAGAGYEQFF
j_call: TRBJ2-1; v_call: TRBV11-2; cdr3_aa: CASSSLKREGYNEQFF
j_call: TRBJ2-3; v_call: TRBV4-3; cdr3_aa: CASSRTGLAEPDTQYF
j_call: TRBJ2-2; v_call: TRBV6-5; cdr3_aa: CASSHRVANTGELFF
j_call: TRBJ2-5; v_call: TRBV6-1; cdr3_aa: CASSEAGLRETQYF
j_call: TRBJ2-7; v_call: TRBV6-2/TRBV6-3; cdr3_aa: CASSYLSGVPTYEQYF
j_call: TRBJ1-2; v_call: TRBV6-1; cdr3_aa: CASSEVGQGYIYGYTF
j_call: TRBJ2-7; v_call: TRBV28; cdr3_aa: CASSPLGLSEQYF
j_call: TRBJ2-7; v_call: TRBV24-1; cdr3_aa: CATSAFGGRGSYEQYF
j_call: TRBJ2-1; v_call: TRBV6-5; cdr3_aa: CASRPGGTGSPHVVF
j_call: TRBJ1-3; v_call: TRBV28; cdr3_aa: CASQPWTGSSGNTIYF
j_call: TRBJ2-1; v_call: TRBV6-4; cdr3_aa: CASSDNGLAINEQFF
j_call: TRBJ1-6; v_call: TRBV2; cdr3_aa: CASSEGGTVVSPLHF
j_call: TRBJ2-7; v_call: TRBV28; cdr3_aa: CASTTQTGLSAYEQYF
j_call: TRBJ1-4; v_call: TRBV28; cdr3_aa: CASSRDRVNEKLFF
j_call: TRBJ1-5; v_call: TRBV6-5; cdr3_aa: CATTVTGLNQPQHF
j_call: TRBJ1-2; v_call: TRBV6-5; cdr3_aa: CASSVTPTYGYTF
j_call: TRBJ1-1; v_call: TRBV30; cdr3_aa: CAWSVIQVGYTEAFF
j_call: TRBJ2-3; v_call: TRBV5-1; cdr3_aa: CASSEGGISTDTQYF
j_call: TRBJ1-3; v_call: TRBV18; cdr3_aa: CASSPGQPDSGNTIYF
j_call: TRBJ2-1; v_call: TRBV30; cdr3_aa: CAWSSLAYNEQFF
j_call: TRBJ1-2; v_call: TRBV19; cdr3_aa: CASSIDLQGANYGYTF
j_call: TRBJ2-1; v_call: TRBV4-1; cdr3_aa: CASSQAPGQGADEQFF
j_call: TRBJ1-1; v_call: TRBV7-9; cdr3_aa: CASNRDRGDTEAFF
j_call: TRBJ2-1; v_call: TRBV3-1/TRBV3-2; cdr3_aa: CASSRLAGDVNEQFF
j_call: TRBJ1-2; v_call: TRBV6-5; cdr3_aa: CASSYMGSGYTF
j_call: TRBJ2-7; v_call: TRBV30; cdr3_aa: CAWSIFGTKTYEQYF
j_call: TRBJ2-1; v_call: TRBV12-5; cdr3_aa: CASGPGQLAYNEQFF
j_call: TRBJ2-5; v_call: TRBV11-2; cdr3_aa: CASSLGRQETQYF